The 30 T cell receptor beta chains presented below share a single source sample, sequenced in a study of identical twins. Each CDR3 protein gets one entry after TCRdb re-called the 5' RACE reads with MiXCR. The sample contains nearly 900,000 distinct CDR3 sequences, 9% to 15% of which appear only once. This sample also appeared in a second study, on yellow fever vaccine responses in identical twins.

The specimen was PBMCs. These receptors were taken from a woman aged 18-29 years in good health.

The chain employs TRBV12-3 or TRBV12-4 and TRBJ1-2; possible D gene TRBD1, 5 bases. The V and J ends lost 10 bases and 8 bases respectively, with 17 bases between them. The CDR3 length is 12 residues. CDR3 sequence: CATPFGGMGYTF. Written as DNA, the CDR3 is TGTGCCACCCCCTTCGGGGGGATGGGCTACACCTTC.

This clonotype showed up many times. This chain uses TRBV20-1 with TRBJ2-7; D is possibly TRBD1 (6 bases). V was cut by 4 bases and J by 1 base, with 11 bases left in between. From germline, CDR1 is DFQATT and CDR2 SNEGSKA (reference sequence). The CDR3 is 13 amino acids. The CDR3 loop is CSANEGVSYEQYV. CDR3 DNA sequence: TGCAGTGCTAACGAGGGGGTATCCTACGAGCAGTACGTC.

At least ten counts were recorded for this clonotype. The V and J genes are TRBV12-3 or TRBV12-4 and TRBJ2-2, with 10 bases fitting TRBD2. The CDR3 is made up of 16 amino acids. After removal of 3 bases from V and 3 bases from J, the junction contained 4 bases not matched to a gene. CDR3 protein: CASSFMLAGDTGELFF. The CDR3 DNA is TGTGCCAGCAGTTTTATGCTAGCGGGAGACACCGGGGAGCTGTTTTTT.

V usage is TRBV4-2 and J usage is TRBJ2-1, with a possible D match to TRBD2 (5 bases). The germline V gene encodes CDR1 LGHNA and CDR2 YNFKEQ. V shed 4 bases and J shed 5 bases, with 18 bases lying between them. This CDR3 comprises 16 residues. The CDR3 nucleotides read TGTGCCAGCAGCCGACACGGGGAGTTTCACCACAATGAGCAGTTCTTC. Its translation: CASSRHGEFHHNEQFF.

V is TRBV24-1 and J is TRBJ1-2, with a tentative D call TRBD1 (5 bases). From germline, CDR1 is KGHDR and CDR2 SFDVKD. Trimming cost V 5 bases and J 5 bases, with 11 bases left between them. There are 13 residues in the CDR3. In DNA, the CDR3 is TGTGCCACCAGTGCGACAGAAGAATATGGCTACACCTTC. This translates into CATSATEEYGYTF.

The chain combines TRBV6-1 with TRBJ1-4, with TRBD1 as a possible D gene (5 bases). The CDR3 is 15 amino acids. V was trimmed by 5 bases and J by 3 bases, leaving 13 bases between them. Germline lookup yields CDR1 MNHNS and CDR2 SASEGT. CDR3 bases: TGTGCCAGCAGTAAACGCGGGGCTCCTAATGAAAAACTGTTTTTT. Amino acid sequence: CASSKRGAPNEKLFF.

V is TRBV18 and J is TRBJ2-1, with 13 bases lining up with TRBD2. V lost 3 bases and J lost 3; bases outside the gene matches: 8. The CDR3 covers 18 residues. CDR1 KGHSH and CDR2 LQKENI come from the germline V gene. CDR3 nucleotide sequence: TGTGCCAGCTCACCTCCGGGACTAGCGGGATGGTTCTACAATGAGCAGTTCTTC. Amino acid sequence: CASSPPGLAGWFYNEQFF.

V is TRBV7-9 and J is TRBJ2-3; the match to TRBD2 covers 10 bases. Losses at the gene ends were 5 bases for V and 0 bases for J; bases not matched to a gene: 8. This CDR3 contains 17 residues. CDR1 and CDR2 (germline): SEHNR, FQNEAQ (reference sequence). The CDR3 loop is CASSPGLAVYSTDTQYF. The CDR3 bases are TGTGCCAGCAGCCCCGGACTAGCGGTCTATAGCACAGATACGCAGTATTTT. The whole variable domain, filled in from reference TRBV7-9 and TRBJ2-3, reads DTGVSQNPRHKITKRGQNVTFRCDPISEHNRLYWYRQTLGQGPEFLTYFQNEAQLEKSRLLSDRFSAERPKGSFSTLEIQRTEQGDSAMYLCASSPGLAVYSTDTQYFGPGTRLTVL.

This clonotype was detected many times. The V and J genes are TRBV28 and TRBJ2-7; D is undetermined. The CDR3 consists of 12 residues. CDR1 is MDHEN, CDR2 SYDVKM, per germline. Trimming pared 2 bases from V and 6 bases from J, leaving 8 bases between. CDR3 amino acids: CASSLRTGEQYV. The CDR3 bases are TGTGCCAGCAGTTTACGGACCGGCGAGCAGTACGTC.

The V call is TRBV3-1, the J call TRBJ2-5; 12 nucleotides agree with TRBD2. Germline V CDR1 and CDR2: LGHDT, YNNKEL (reference sequence). This CDR3 has 16 residues. Trimming cost V 1 base and J 6 bases; bases outside gene matches: 6. As DNA, the CDR3 is TGTGCCAGCAGCCAAGGGTGGACTAGCGGGACGAAGACCCAGTACTTC. Protein product: CASSQGWTSGTKTQYF.

This chain joins TRBV12-3 or TRBV12-4 and TRBJ2-1, with 8 positions matching TRBD2. V dropped 10 bases and J dropped 3; count of bases not matched to a gene: 5. The CDR3 contains 13 residues. The CDR3 region is CATVAGHYNEQFF. The CDR3 DNA reads as TGTGCCACCGTAGCGGGACACTACAATGAGCAGTTCTTC.

The chain combines TRBV5-6 with TRBJ2-1; maybe TRBD2 (6 bases). CDR3 length: 14 amino acids. Germline V gene lookup returns CDR1 SGHDT and CDR2 YYEEEE. The germline V and J ends were trimmed by 3 bases and 8 bases, with 15 bases remaining between them. CDR3 nucleotide sequence: TGTGCCAGCAGCTCAGGCGGGACTCAGGATGAGCAGTTCTTC. Translation: CASSSGGTQDEQFF.

This clonotype was seen a few times. The chain carries TRBV5-1 and TRBJ2-3; TRBD1 might be the D (6 bases). CDR1 SGHRS and CDR2 YFSETQ come from the germline V gene. This CDR3 has 14 residues. V was pared by 4 bases and J by 3 bases, with 12 bases between. Here the CDR3 reads CASSAGQSTDTQYF. As DNA, the CDR3 is TGCGCCAGCAGCGCCGGACAGTCTACAGATACGCAGTATTTT.

The genes are TRBV11-2 and TRBJ2-3, with D tentatively TRBD1 or TRBD2 (6 bases each). V was shortened by 0 bases and J by 1 base, with 14 bases between the two germline ends. The CDR3 contains 17 residues. Germline CDR1 reads SGHAT; CDR2 reads FQNNGV. CDR3 region: CASSLDSWGAGTDTQYF. The CDR3 coding sequence is TGTGCCAGCAGCTTAGACTCTTGGGGGGCAGGCACAGATACGCAGTATTTT.

This sequence joins TRBV20-1 and TRBJ2-4; 12 bases align to TRBD1. CDR1 DFQATT and CDR2 SNEGSKA come from the germline V gene (reference sequence). This CDR3 has 15 amino acids. J was trimmed by 8 bases and V by 0 bases; bases with no gene match: 5. The chain's CDR3 is CSARDLGQGAHIQYF. The CDR3 DNA reads as TGCAGTGCTAGAGATTTGGGACAGGGGGCACACATTCAGTACTTC.

The chain carries TRBV20-1 and TRBJ2-2; D possibly corresponds to TRBD2 (7 bases). The V gene's germline CDR1 is DFQATT and CDR2 SNEGSKA (reference sequence). CDR3 size: 15 residues. V dropped 4 bases and J dropped 2 bases, with 14 bases sitting between them. Here the CDR3 DNA reads TGCAGTGCTATAGCCGGGGGGCCAAACACCGGGGAGCTGTTTTTT. It is translated as CSAIAGGPNTGELFF.

This clonotype occurred a few times. The rearrangement links TRBV29-1 to TRBJ2-1; TRBD2 might be the D (5 bases). The germline V gene has CDR1 SQVTM and CDR2 ANQGSEA. CDR3 length: 14 residues. Here the CDR3 DNA reads TGCGCTCTTGATCGCGGGTCTATTCTCAATGAGCAGTTCTTC. Translating it yields CALDRGSILNEQFF.

The chain joins TRBV7-9 to TRBJ2-7; 10 bases match TRBD2. This CDR3 comprises 15 residues. After removal of 1 base from V and 6 bases from J, the junction contained 6 bases not matched to a gene. Germline-derived CDR1 and CDR2 are SEHNR and FQNEAQ (reference sequence). As DNA, the CDR3 is TGTGCCAGCAGCTTAGTCGTAACTAGCGGGACCGAGCAGTACTTC. Amino acid sequence: CASSLVVTSGTEQYF.

This chain connects TRBV21-1 to TRBJ2-7. TRBV21-1 is tagged as a pseudogene. This CDR3 is built from 11 residues. This CDR3 is CASSKGLEQYV. CDR3 nucleotides: TGTGCCAGCAGCAAAGGTCTCGAGCAGTACGTC.

This clonotype was counted only a few times. The J gene is TRBJ2-1, the V gene TRBV13; D is possibly TRBD1 (5 bases). Germline V gene data show CDR1 as PRHDT and CDR2 as FYEKMQ (reference sequence). The V and J ends lost 5 bases and 7 bases respectively, with 9 bases between them. The CDR3 runs 12 residues. The CDR3 region has the DNA TGTGCCAGCAGCATACCAGGGAATGAGCAGTTCTTC. Amino acids: CASSIPGNEQFF.

The gene calls are TRBV7-9 and TRBJ2-7, with 7 bases identical to TRBD2. Germline assignment: CDR1 SEHNR and CDR2 FQNEAQ (reference sequence). V gave up 5 bases and J gave up 2 bases; unmatched junction bases: 15. This CDR3 comprises 17 residues. The CDR3 here is CASSDQSPGLSTYEQYF. The CDR3 DNA reads TGTGCCAGCAGCGACCAATCACCGGGACTAAGCACCTACGAGCAGTACTTC.

This clonotype has only one observation. The V call is TRBV5-1, the J call TRBJ2-5; unclear D gene. Trimming removed 4 bases from V and 2 bases from J, with 12 bases in between. The CDR3 runs to 14 residues. Germline V lookup: CDR1 SGHRS, CDR2 YFSETQ. The CDR3 is CASSRRPGQETQYF. The CDR3 DNA sequence: TGCGCCAGCAGCCGGCGGCCGGGTCAAGAGACCCAGTACTTC.

The chain uses TRBV18 and TRBJ2-7; 8 positions match TRBD1. CDR3 length: 14 residues. Germline V gives CDR1 KGHSH, CDR2 LQKENI. CDR3 DNA: TGCGCCAGCTCACCCGGACAGGGTGCCGACGAGCAGTACGTC. Protein sequence: CASSPGQGADEQYV.

The rearrangement links TRBV6-1 to TRBJ2-7; D is possibly TRBD1 (6 bases). The CDR3 length is 14 residues. The V end was cut by 10 bases, the J end by 2 bases, with 18 bases between. Germline loops: CDR1 MNHNS, CDR2 SASEGT. Here the CDR3 reads CATKTAGTPYEQYV. The CDR3 DNA follows: TGTGCCACTAAGACGGCAGGGACACCCTACGAGCAGTACGTC.

This clonotype occurred a few times. The V gene is TRBV20-1, the J gene TRBJ2-5, with 7 bases fitting TRBD1. Looked up from germline, CDR1 is DFQATT and CDR2 is SNEGSKA (reference sequence). This CDR3 is built from 13 residues. J gave up 10 bases and V 0 bases, and 8 bases lay outside the gene matches. The CDR3 region is CSARDSRQGYQYF. The CDR3 coding sequence is TGCAGTGCTAGAGATTCGAGACAGGGTTACCAGTACTTC.

The V gene is TRBV10-3, the J gene TRBJ2-5; D not certain. The V end was cut by 6 bases, the J end by 3 bases, with 11 bases between. The CDR3 has 13 amino acids. Germline-derived CDR1 and CDR2 are ENHRY and SYGVKD. The CDR3 reads CAISASSKETQYF. The CDR3 nucleotides read TGTGCCATCAGCGCGAGTAGTAAAGAGACCCAGTACTTC.

This clonotype was counted many times. The gene calls are TRBV5-1 and TRBJ2-1; 7 nucleotides match TRBD2. After removal of 0 bases from V and 4 bases from J, the junction contained 1 base not matched to a gene. This CDR3 comprises 14 residues. Germline assignment: CDR1 SGHRS and CDR2 YFSETQ. In DNA, the CDR3 is TGCGCCAGCAGCTTGGACGGGGGGTACAATGAGCAGTTCTTC. Translating gives CASSLDGGYNEQFF.

This chain links TRBV3-1 with TRBJ2-1; no firm D call. This CDR3 is 15 amino acids long. V gave up 4 bases and J gave up 1 base, with 11 bases separating them. Germline CDR1 is LGHDT and CDR2 is YNNKEL (reference sequence). The CDR3 bases are TGTGCCAGCAGCCCTTCCAGTTGGTCCTACAATGAGCAGTTCTTC. Translation: CASSPSSWSYNEQFF.

In its sample, this clonotype was seen a few times. The chain combines TRBV12-3 or TRBV12-4 with TRBJ2-2, with D perhaps matching TRBD1 (7 bases). The V end lost 6 bases, the J end lost 0 bases, and 17 bases lay between the germline ends. The CDR3 has 17 residues. CDR3 DNA: TGTGCCAGCAGCCCCGACAGGGACTTCACGAACACCGGGGAGCTGTTTTTT. This codes for CASSPDRDFTNTGELFF.

This clonotype has only a few counts. This chain joins TRBV20-1 and TRBJ2-1; possible D gene TRBD1, 6 bases. Germline V gene sequence: CDR1 DFQATT, CDR2 SNEGSKA (reference sequence). The CDR3 covers 14 residues. Trimming took off 1 base at V and 9 bases at J, with 16 bases between the two ends. CDR3 coding DNA: TGCAGTGCTAGAGTACAGGGTCGTAGTGGTGAGCAGTTCTTC. It specifies CSARVQGRSGEQFF.